Following are 3 T cell receptor beta chains from one sample sequenced in a study of shared clonotypes between healthy human individuals. Naive-designated CD8 cells lacked CD45RO, were positively enriched for CCR7, and omitted terminally differentiated effector memory CD45RA+ cells. Repertoires were generated with immunoSEQ multiplex PCR, while TCRdb's copy carries only in-frame clones and drops some. The table lists about 2.1 million clones, about 94% of them singletons, with approximately 1.6% in the top ten. Material: naive CD8+ T cells from PBMCs. Every receptor here comes from a man aged 18 to 30 in good health. Some clones in this sample may be carry-over from other donors' samples.

On this clone: At the DNA level, this CDR3 is encoded by other sequences in the same sample as well. V gene TRBV30 combines with J gene TRBJ1-3, with D hard to call. The CDR3 consists of 13 residues. Germline values: CDR1 GTSNPN, CDR2 SVGIG (reference sequence). V was trimmed by 1 base and J by 0 bases, leaving 4 bases between them. The CDR3 sequence: CAWSASSGNTIYF. In DNA, the CDR3 is TGTGCCTGGAGTGCCAGCTCTGGAAACACCATATATTTT.

This clone appeared once. The chain uses TRBV6-1 and TRBJ1-2; maybe TRBD1 (5 bases). Germline CDR1 is MNHNS and CDR2 is SASEGT. V lost 3 bases, J lost 2 bases, and 22 bases lay in between. The CDR3 runs 18 residues. CDR3 DNA: TGTGCCAGCAGTGACCCCACGTGGGCAGGGCAGATGAACTATGGCTACACCTTC. The encoded protein is CASSDPTWAGQMNYGYTF.

This chain uses TRBV9 with TRBJ2-2, with D possibly matching TRBD2 (5 bases). Deletions cut 3 bases from V and 0 bases from J, with 15 bases between. In germline, CDR1 is SGDLS, CDR2 YYNGEE. The CDR3 runs to 17 residues. CDR3: CASSDTLDGANTGELFF. The CDR3 coding sequence is TGTGCCAGCAGCGATACCCTTGACGGGGCGAACACCGGGGAGCTGTTTTTT.